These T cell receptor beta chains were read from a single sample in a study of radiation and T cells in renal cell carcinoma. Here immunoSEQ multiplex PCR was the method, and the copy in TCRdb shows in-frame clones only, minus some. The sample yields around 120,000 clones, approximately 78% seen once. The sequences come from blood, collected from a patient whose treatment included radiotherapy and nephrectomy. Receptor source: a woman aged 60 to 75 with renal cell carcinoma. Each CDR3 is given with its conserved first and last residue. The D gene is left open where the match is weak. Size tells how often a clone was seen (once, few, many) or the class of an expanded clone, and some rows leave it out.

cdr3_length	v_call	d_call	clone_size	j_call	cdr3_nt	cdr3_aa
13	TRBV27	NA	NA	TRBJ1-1	TGTGCCAGCAGTTTTACGGGGACCACTGAAGCTTTCTTT	CASSFTGTTEAFF
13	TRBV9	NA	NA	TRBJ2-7	TGTGCCAGCAGCGTCGCTTATGACGACGAGCAGTACTTC	CASSVAYDDEQYF
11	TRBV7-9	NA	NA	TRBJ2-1	TGTGCCAGCAGCTTACCGGATGAGCAGTTCTTC	CASSLPDEQFF
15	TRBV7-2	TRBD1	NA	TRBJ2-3	TGTGCCAGCAGCTTAGGTCGACAGGGACCAGATACGCAGTATTTT	CASSLGRQGPDTQYF
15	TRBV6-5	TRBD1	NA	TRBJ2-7	TGTGCCAGCAGTTACCGGACAGGGCCGGACGGGGGGCAGTACTTC	CASSYRTGPDGGQYF
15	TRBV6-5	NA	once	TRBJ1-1	TGTGCCAGCAGTTACTCGAGTATAATGAACACTGAAGCTTTCTTT	CASSYSSIMNTEAFF
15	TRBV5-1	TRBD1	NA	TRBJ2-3	TGCGCCAGCAGGGAGGTGGGACAGATCACAGATACGCAGTATTTT	CASREVGQITDTQYF
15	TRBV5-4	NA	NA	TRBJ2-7	TGTGCCAGCAGCTTCACAGGTTTGGTTACCTACGAGCAGTACTTC	CASSFTGLVTYEQYF
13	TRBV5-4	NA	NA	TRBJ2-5	TGTGCCAGCAGCCCCTTTGCCCAAGAGACCCAGTACTTC	CASSPFAQETQYF
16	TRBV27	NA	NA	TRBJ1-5	TGTGCCAGCAGTGGGGACCCTCCTTCCCCCAATCAGCCCCAGCATTTT	CASSGDPPSPNQPQHF
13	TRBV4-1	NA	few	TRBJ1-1	TGCGCCAGCAGCCCCAATTTGAACACTGAAGCTTTCTTT	CASSPNLNTEAFF
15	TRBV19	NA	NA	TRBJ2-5	TGTGCCAGTAGTATTTCCTCGGGCGGAGGGGAGACCCAGTACTTC	CASSISSGGGETQYF
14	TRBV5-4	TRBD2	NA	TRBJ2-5	TGTGCCAGCAGCCTTACGGGGGGCCAAGAGACCCAGTACTTC	CASSLTGGQETQYF
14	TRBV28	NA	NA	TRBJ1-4	TGTGCCAGCCGAGATGACAGGTCTCCCGAAAAACTGTTTTTT	CASRDDRSPEKLFF
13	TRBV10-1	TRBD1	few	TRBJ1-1	TGCGCCAGCCAACGAGACAGGGACGCTGAAGCTTTCTTT	CASQRDRDAEAFF
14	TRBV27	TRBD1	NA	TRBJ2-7	TGTGCCAGCAGACCGACCGGGACAGACTACGAGCAGTACTTC	CASRPTGTDYEQYF
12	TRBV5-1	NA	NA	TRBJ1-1	TGCGCCAGCAGCTTGGGGACCCCTGAAGCTTTCTTT	CASSLGTPEAFF